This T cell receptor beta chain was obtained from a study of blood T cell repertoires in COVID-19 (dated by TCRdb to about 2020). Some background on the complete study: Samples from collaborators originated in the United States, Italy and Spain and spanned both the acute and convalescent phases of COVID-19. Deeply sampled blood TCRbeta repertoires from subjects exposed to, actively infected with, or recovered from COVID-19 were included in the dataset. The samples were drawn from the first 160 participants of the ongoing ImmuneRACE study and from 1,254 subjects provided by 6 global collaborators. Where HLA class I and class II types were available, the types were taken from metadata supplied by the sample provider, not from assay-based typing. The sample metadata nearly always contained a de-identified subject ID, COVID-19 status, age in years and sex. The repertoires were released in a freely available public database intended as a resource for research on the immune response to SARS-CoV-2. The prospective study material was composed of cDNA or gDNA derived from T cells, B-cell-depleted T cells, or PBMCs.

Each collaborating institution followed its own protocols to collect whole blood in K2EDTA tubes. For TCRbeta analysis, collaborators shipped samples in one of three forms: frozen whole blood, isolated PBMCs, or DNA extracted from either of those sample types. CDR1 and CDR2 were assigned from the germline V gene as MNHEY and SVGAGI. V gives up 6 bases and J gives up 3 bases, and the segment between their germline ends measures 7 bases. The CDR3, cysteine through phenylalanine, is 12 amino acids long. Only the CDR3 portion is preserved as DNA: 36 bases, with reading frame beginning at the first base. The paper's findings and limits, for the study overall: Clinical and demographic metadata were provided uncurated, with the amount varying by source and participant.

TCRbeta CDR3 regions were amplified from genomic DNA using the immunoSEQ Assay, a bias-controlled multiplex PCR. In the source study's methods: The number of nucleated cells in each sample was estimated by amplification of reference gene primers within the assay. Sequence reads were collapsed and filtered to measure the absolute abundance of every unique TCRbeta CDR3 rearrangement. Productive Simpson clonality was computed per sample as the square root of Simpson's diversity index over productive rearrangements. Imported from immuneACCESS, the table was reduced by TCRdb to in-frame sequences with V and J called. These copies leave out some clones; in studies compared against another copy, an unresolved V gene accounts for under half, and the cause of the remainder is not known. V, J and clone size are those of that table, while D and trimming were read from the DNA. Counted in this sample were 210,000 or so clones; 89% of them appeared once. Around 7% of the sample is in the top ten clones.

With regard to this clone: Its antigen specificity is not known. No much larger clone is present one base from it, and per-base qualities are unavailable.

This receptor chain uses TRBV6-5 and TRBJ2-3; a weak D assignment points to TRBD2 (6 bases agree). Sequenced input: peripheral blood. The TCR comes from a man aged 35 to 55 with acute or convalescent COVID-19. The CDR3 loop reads CASRGRTDTQYF. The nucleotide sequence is TGTGCCAGCAGGGGGAGGACAGATACGCAGTATTTT.